Below, 20 T cell receptor beta chains from the same sample are listed, as sequenced in a study of PD-1 blockade in mismatch repair-deficient tumors. This table comes from immunoSEQ multiplex PCR, and its TCRdb copy is limited to in-frame clones, with some not included. Of approximately 110,000 clones listed, around 80% are singletons. Specimen: peripheral blood, collected about 60 weeks after starting pembrolizumab. The source is an adult with mismatch repair-deficient cancer.

The rearrangement joins TRBV27 to TRBJ1-1; TRBD1 aligns across 8 bases. After removal of 2 bases from V and 0 bases from J, the junction contained 8 bases not matched to a gene. This CDR3 has 17 amino acids. Germline V gene lookup returns CDR1 MNHEY and CDR2 SMNVEV (reference sequence). The CDR3 spells CASSLGTGLFMNTEAFF. The CDR3, as DNA: TGTGCCAGCAGTTTAGGGACAGGATTATTTATGAACACTGAAGCTTTCTTT.

This chain links TRBV29-1 with TRBJ2-5; D remains unclear. Germline-derived CDR1 and CDR2 are SQVTM and ANQGSEA. The V end was cut by 6 bases, the J end by 0 bases, with 11 bases between. CDR3 size: 13 residues. CDR3 loop: CSVLAPYQETQYF. DNA for the CDR3: TGCAGCGTCTTAGCCCCGTACCAAGAGACCCAGTACTTC.

This rearrangement joins TRBV11-2 to TRBJ2-3; 10 nucleotides line up with TRBD2. V gave up 1 base and J gave up 0 bases; unmatched junction bases: 10. CDR1 is SGHAT and CDR2 is FQNNGV in the germline V gene. CDR3 length: 19 amino acids. CDR3 in DNA: TGTGCCAGCAGCTTAGTAGGTAGCGGGAGGTCGTCTAGCACAGATACGCAGTATTTT. Amino acids: CASSLVGSGRSSSTDTQYF.

The rearrangement uses TRBV29-1 and TRBJ1-1; TRBD1 might be the D (5 bases). Germline CDR1 reads SQVTM; CDR2 reads ANQGSEA. This CDR3 comprises 12 residues. V was shortened by 6 bases and J by 7 bases, with 15 bases between the two germline ends. The CDR3 spells CSVSRTGDEAFF. The CDR3, as DNA: TGCAGCGTAAGCCGAACAGGAGATGAAGCTTTCTTT.

The V call is TRBV5-1, the J call TRBJ2-3; D is uncertain. V was pared by 2 bases and J by 1 base, with 11 bases between. The CDR3 spans 15 residues. CDR1 and CDR2 (germline): SGHRS, YFSETQ. CDR3 in amino acids: CASSFDKVGTDTQYF. CDR3 sequence (DNA): TGCGCCAGCAGCTTCGACAAGGTTGGCACAGATACGCAGTATTTT.

The genes are TRBV29-1 and TRBJ2-7; 12 bases map to TRBD2. This CDR3 region has 17 residues. Looked up from germline, CDR1 is SQVTM and CDR2 is ANQGSEA. V shed 5 bases, J shed 2 bases, and the junction held 13 bases outside the gene matches. The chain's CDR3 is CSVWATSGRETPYEQYF. CDR3 nucleotide sequence: TGCAGCGTTTGGGCGACTAGCGGGAGAGAAACTCCCTACGAGCAGTACTTC.

This chain links TRBV30 with TRBJ1-1; possibly TRBD1 for D (6 bases). The germline gives CDR1 GTSNPN, CDR2 SVGIG (reference sequence). This CDR3 is built from 16 residues. V lost 2 bases and J 3 bases, leaving 19 bases between the germline ends. CDR3 sequence reads: CAWSSGIQGRDTEAFF. Here the CDR3 DNA reads TGTGCCTGGAGTAGTGGAATACAGGGTAGGGACACTGAAGCTTTCTTT.

The CDR3 sequence: CASGDRGYTF. CDR3 DNA sequence: TGTGCGAGCGGGGACAGGGGCTACACCTTC. The V and J genes are TRBV2 and TRBJ1-2, with 8 nucleotides matching TRBD1. The CDR3 totals 10 residues. CDR1 and CDR2 (germline): SNHLY, FYNNEI.

J is TRBJ2-2 and V is TRBV7-9; 9 nucleotides line up with TRBD1. There are 18 residues in the CDR3. Germline V gives CDR1 SEHNR, CDR2 FQNEAQ (reference sequence). Unmatched junction bases numbered 9, after V lost 3 bases and J lost 1 base. This CDR3 is CASSFRTGAIQNTGELFF. The CDR3 coding sequence is TGTGCCAGCAGCTTTAGGACAGGGGCTATCCAGAACACCGGGGAGCTGTTTTTT.

The rearrangement joins TRBV7-6 to TRBJ1-1, with TRBD1 identical over 8 bases. The CDR3 extends over 16 amino acids. Unmatched junction bases numbered 8, after V lost 3 bases and J lost 2 bases. Per the germline V gene, CDR1 is SGHVS and CDR2 is FNYEAQ. CDR3 DNA: TGTGCCAGCAGCTTTTCCTTGGACAGGGCAAACACTGAAGCTTTCTTT. Amino acid sequence: CASSFSLDRANTEAFF.

In its sample, this clone was seen once. The chain employs TRBV18 and TRBJ2-4; 8 nucleotides agree with TRBD1. Germline trimming cut 5 bases from V and 5 bases from J; bases unmatched to any gene: 5. Germline CDR1 is KGHSH and CDR2 is LQKENI. This CDR3 contains 14 residues. Here the CDR3 DNA reads TGTGCCAGCTCATCAGGACAGGGTCAAAACATTCAGTACTTC. Encoded protein: CASSSGQGQNIQYF.

The chain is built from TRBV7-2 and TRBJ1-5; TRBD1 might be the D (6 bases). The germline V and J ends were trimmed by 4 bases and 4 bases, with 11 bases remaining between them. Germline assignment: CDR1 SGHTA and CDR2 FQGNSA. The CDR3 spans 14 residues. CDR3 loop: CASSSGAGNQPQHF. The CDR3 coding sequence is TGTGCCAGCAGCTCGGGGGCCGGGAATCAGCCCCAGCATTTT. Full variable domain (missing parts from reference TRBV7-2 and TRBJ1-5): GAGVSQSPSNKVTEKGKDVELRCDPISGHTALYWYRQSLGQGLEFLIYFQGNSAPDKSGLPSDRFSAERTGGSVSTLTIQRTQQEDSAVYLCASSSGAGNQPQHFGDGTRLSIL.

The rearrangement links TRBV4-1 to TRBJ2-1; D could derive from TRBD1 or TRBD2 (5 bases each). CDR1 MGHRA and CDR2 YSYEKL come from the germline V gene. CDR3 length: 16 residues. V was shortened by 5 bases and J by 8 bases, with 22 bases between the two germline ends. This CDR3 reads CASSSFTGTPGDEQFF. CDR3 in DNA: TGCGCCAGCAGCTCCTTCACCGGGACCCCTGGGGATGAGCAGTTCTTC.

V usage is TRBV28 and J usage is TRBJ1-1; the D gene is possibly TRBD1 (6 bases). V lost 6 bases and J lost 2, with 16 bases in between. Germline loops: CDR1 MDHEN, CDR2 SYDVKM. The CDR3 runs 15 residues. CDR3 in amino acids: CASSGGGTPNTEAFF. The CDR3 DNA reads as TGTGCCAGCAGCGGGGGCGGGACACCTAACACTGAAGCTTTCTTT.

This chain uses TRBV11-3 with TRBJ1-1; the D is unclear. The CDR3 consists of 13 residues. CDR1 and CDR2 from the germline V gene are SGHNT and YENEEA. Trimming took off 3 bases at V and 1 base at J, with 6 bases between the two ends. The CDR3 DNA reads TGTGCCAGCAGCTTCTCGGGGAACACTGAAGCTTTCTTT. Translation gives CASSFSGNTEAFF.

This chain joins TRBV7-2 and TRBJ2-5; weak D call: TRBD2 (5 bases). This CDR3 comprises 12 residues. CDR1 and CDR2 from the germline V gene are SGHTA and FQGNSA. Between the trimmed V and J ends, which lost 7 bases and 7 bases, there was a span of 13 bases. CDR3 in DNA: TGTGCCAGCACCCATCAAGAGGGGACCCAGTACTTC. This sequence encodes CASTHQEGTQYF. The variable domain in full, with the rest retrieved from reference TRBV7-2 and TRBJ2-5, is GAGVSQSPSNKVTEKGKDVELRCDPISGHTALYWYRQSLGQGLEFLIYFQGNSAPDKSGLPSDRFSAERTGGSVSTLTIQRTQQEDSAVYLCASTHQEGTQYFGPGTRLLVL.

The chain links TRBV7-3 to TRBJ2-3; no clear D gene. Trimming took off 2 bases at V and 3 bases at J, with 12 bases between the two ends. The germline V gene has CDR1 SGHTA and CDR2 FQGTGA. The CDR3 contains 15 residues. The CDR3 nucleotides read TGTGCCAGCAGCTTAGCGGTCGGCAGAACAGATACGCAGTATTTT. It encodes CASSLAVGRTDTQYF.

The J gene is TRBJ1-1, the V gene TRBV30; D is unclear. Trimming removed 4 bases at V and 7 bases at J, with 13 bases between. CDR3 length: 12 residues. CDR1 and CDR2 (germline): GTSNPN, SVGIG (reference sequence). The DNA for the CDR3 is TGTGCCTGGACCACCGCAGGATTTGAAGCTTTCTTT. Protein product: CAWTTAGFEAFF.

The chain has TRBV28 and TRBJ1-5; possible D gene TRBD1, 5 bases. The V gene lost 2 bases and the J gene lost 6 bases, with 11 bases spanning the gap. This CDR3 is 14 amino acids long. In germline, CDR1 is MDHEN, CDR2 SYDVKM. This CDR3 is CASSLGRDVQPQHF. The CDR3 nucleotides read TGTGCCAGCAGTTTAGGAAGGGACGTTCAGCCCCAGCATTTT.

The chain combines TRBV6-5 with TRBJ1-4, with TRBD1 matching 8 bases. The CDR3 totals 16 residues. Germline CDR1 is MNHEY and CDR2 is SVGAGI. The J segment lost 6 bases and the V segment lost 4 bases, leaving 10 bases of the junction unmatched. CDR3 DNA sequence: TGTGCCAGCAGTTGGGGACCCGACAGGGGAGATGAAAAACTGTTTTTT. Amino acids: CASSWGPDRGDEKLFF.